This is a list of T cell receptor beta chains from one sample in a study of blood T cell repertoires in COVID-19. Here immunoSEQ multiplex PCR was the method, and the copy in TCRdb shows in-frame clones only, minus some. The data contain around 180,000 clones, roughly 76% of them singletons. The sequenced sample was peripheral blood. These receptors were obtained from a woman at least 80 years old with COVID-19, enrolled during active disease. The CDR3 runs from the conserved cysteine through the conserved F or W. D genes are given only for firm matches. The listing skips clone size in some rows; elsewhere it reads once, few, many or a size class.

d_gene,v_gene,abundance,j_gene,CDR3aa,CDR3nt
-,TRBV12-3/TRBV12-4,few,TRBJ1-2,CASSLDRGRGYTF,TGTGCCAGCAGTTTAGATAGGGGAAGGGGCTACACCTTC
-,TRBV6-5,once,TRBJ1-3,CASPGLFSGNTIYF,TGTGCCAGCCCTGGACTGTTCTCTGGAAACACCATATATTTT
TRBD2,TRBV5-1,-,TRBJ2-1,CASSLDGGVYNEQFF,TGCGCCAGCAGCTTGGACGGGGGGGTATACAATGAGCAGTTCTTC
-,TRBV2,-,TRBJ1-1,CASSLQGLNTEAFF,TGTGCCAGCAGTCTACAGGGCTTGAACACTGAAGCTTTCTTT
-,TRBV5-4,-,TRBJ2-2,CASSQQARGTGELFF,TGTGCCAGCAGTCAACAGGCCCGGGGGACCGGGGAGCTGTTTTTT
TRBD1,TRBV24-1,-,TRBJ2-5,CATSSPTGAGETQYF,TGTGCCACCTCTTCCCCGACAGGGGCTGGTGAGACCCAGTACTTC
-,TRBV15,-,TRBJ2-6,CATSRGKGASGANVLTF,TGTGCCACCAGCAGAGGCAAAGGGGCATCTGGGGCCAACGTCCTGACTTTC
-,TRBV2,-,TRBJ2-5,CASSEIIGETQYF,TGTGCCAGCAGTGAAATCATCGGGGAGACCCAGTACTTC
-,TRBV7-9,-,TRBJ1-5,CASSLQGDQPQHF,TGTGCCAGCAGCCTACAGGGAGATCAGCCCCAGCATTTT
TRBD2,TRBV7-2,-,TRBJ2-7,CASSLSGGIYEQYF,TGTGCCAGCAGCCTTAGCGGGGGCATCTACGAGCAGTACTTC
TRBD1,TRBV24-1,-,TRBJ1-2,CAYPPVLQGGDYGYTF,TGTGCCTACCCGCCTGTCCTTCAGGGGGGCGACTATGGCTACACCTTC
TRBD1,TRBV28,-,TRBJ1-3,CASSHRQGRGGNTIYF,TGTGCCAGCAGCCACAGACAGGGACGAGGGGGAAACACCATATATTTT
TRBD1,TRBV10-3,-,TRBJ2-6,CAISGGQQGASSGANVLTF,TGTGCCATCAGCGGAGGCCAACAGGGGGCTTCCTCTGGGGCCAACGTCCTGACTTTC
TRBD1,TRBV4-1,-,TRBJ1-2,CASSQLGTGDGYTF,TGCGCCAGCAGCCAATTGGGGACAGGGGATGGCTACACCTTC
TRBD2,TRBV28,-,TRBJ2-3,CASSPSSGGADTQYF,TGTGCCAGCAGTCCCTCTAGCGGGGGGGCAGATACGCAGTATTTT
-,TRBV2,-,TRBJ2-1,CASSILGSSEQFF,TGTGCCAGCAGTATCCTAGGTTCCTCGGAGCAGTTCTTC
-,TRBV10-3,few,TRBJ2-5,CAISVGGETQYF,TGTGCCATCAGTGTCGGGGGAGAGACCCAGTACTTC
TRBD2,TRBV2,-,TRBJ2-1,CASSKAGGSYNEQFF,TGTGCCAGCAGTAAAGCGGGGGGGTCCTACAATGAGCAGTTCTTC
-,TRBV5-4,-,TRBJ2-7,CASSSREPGYEQYF,TGTGCCAGCAGCTCCCGGGAGCCAGGCTACGAGCAGTACTTC
TRBD2,TRBV5-6,-,TRBJ2-7,CASSPGLAGGQYF,TGTGCCAGCAGCCCCGGGCTAGCGGGAGGGCAGTACTTC
TRBD2,TRBV29-1,-,TRBJ2-1,CSVEGGLPGLAGTVYNEQFF,TGCAGCGTTGAAGGGGGACTCCCGGGACTAGCGGGAACGGTTTACAATGAGCAGTTCTTC
-,TRBV5-5,-,TRBJ1-1,CASSLNRMNTEAFF,TGTGCCAGCAGCTTGAACAGGATGAACACTGAAGCTTTCTTT
TRBD1,TRBV5-8,-,TRBJ2-3,CASSSGSGTGPDTQYF,TGTGCCAGCAGCTCTGGCTCCGGGACAGGGCCAGATACGCAGTATTTT
-,TRBV11-2,-,TRBJ1-5,CASSSYSNQPQHF,TGTGCCAGCAGCTCCTATAGCAATCAGCCCCAGCATTTT
TRBD1,TRBV4-2,-,TRBJ2-7,CASSPRQGSYEQYF,TGTGCCAGCAGCCCCCGACAGGGCTCCTACGAGCAGTACTTC
-,TRBV11-3,-,TRBJ1-4,CASSPSVKPNEKLFF,TGTGCCAGCAGCCCGAGCGTAAAGCCTAATGAAAAACTGTTTTTT
-,TRBV28,few,TRBJ1-2,CASCAWQGSFYGYTF,TGTGCCAGCTGTGCTTGGCAGGGGAGTTTCTATGGCTACACCTTC
-,TRBV20-1,-,TRBJ2-3,CSASSLAVSTDTQYF,TGCAGTGCTAGTAGTCTAGCAGTCAGCACAGATACGCAGTATTTT
TRBD1,TRBV29-1,-,TRBJ2-1,CSVTTGTAFDNEQFF,TGCAGCGTTACAACCGGGACAGCATTTGACAATGAGCAGTTCTTC
TRBD1,TRBV19,few,TRBJ2-1,CASNDRGIAYPYNEQFF,TGTGCCAGTAATGACAGGGGAATAGCATATCCCTACAATGAGCAGTTCTTC
TRBD1,TRBV5-4,few,TRBJ2-2,CASSGSTGAGRTGELFF,TGTGCCAGCAGCGGCTCAACAGGGGCCGGAAGGACCGGGGAGCTGTTTTTT
TRBD2,TRBV6-5,-,TRBJ2-3,CASLAGAQDTQYF,TGTGCCAGCCTAGCGGGAGCGCAAGATACGCAGTATTTT
-,TRBV7-9,few,TRBJ2-1,CASSFLGQLYNEQFF,TGTGCCAGCAGCTTCCTTGGACAACTTTACAATGAGCAGTTCTTC
TRBD1,TRBV7-8,-,TRBJ1-6,CASSSGQASPLHF,TGTGCCAGCAGCTCAGGACAGGCTTCACCCCTCCACTTT
TRBD1,TRBV11-2,-,TRBJ1-2,CASSLAGGTGGYTF,TGTGCCAGCAGCTTAGCAGGGGGCACAGGGGGCTACACCTTC
TRBD2,TRBV3-1/TRBV3-2,-,TRBJ2-5,CASSQDWRGARETQYF,TGTGCCAGCAGCCAAGATTGGCGGGGGGCGAGAGAGACCCAGTACTTC
-,TRBV5-1,-,TRBJ2-3,CASSLVAGPDTQYF,TGCGCCAGCAGCTTGGTTGCGGGGCCTGATACGCAGTATTTT
-,TRBV9,-,TRBJ2-3,CASSAWEGTDTQYF,TGTGCCAGCAGCGCGTGGGAGGGCACAGATACGCAGTATTTT
-,TRBV5-4,-,TRBJ1-4,CASSFAPATGKLFF,TGTGCCAGCAGCTTTGCCCCCGCAACAGGGAAACTGTTTTTT
-,TRBV2,-,TRBJ1-2,CASRPDIYGYTF,TGTGCCAGCAGACCCGACATCTATGGCTACACCTTC
TRBD1,TRBV7-2,few,TRBJ1-2,CASSPRQGPNGYTF,TGTGCCAGCAGCCCCCGACAGGGGCCCAACGGCTACACCTTC
-,TRBV5-8,-,TRBJ2-7,CASSLVGGQLYEQYF,TGTGCCAGCAGCTTGGTTGGGGGACAACTCTACGAGCAGTACTTC
TRBD2,TRBV6-5,-,TRBJ2-1,CASSYGVAGGNEQFF,TGTGCCAGCAGTTACGGGGTAGCGGGAGGCAATGAGCAGTTCTTC
TRBD1,TRBV2,few,TRBJ2-1,CASSPRQGQKVF,TGTGCCAGCAGTCCAAGACAGGGTCAAAAGGTCTTC
-,TRBV5-4,-,TRBJ2-3,CASSLGQSTDTQYF,TGTGCCAGCAGCTTGGGACAAAGCACAGATACGCAGTATTTT
-,TRBV7-9,-,TRBJ2-1,CASSHRGSSYNEQFF,TGTGCCAGCAGCCATAGGGGAAGCTCCTACAATGAGCAGTTCTTC
-,TRBV9,-,TRBJ1-5,CASSLGAGNQPQHF,TGTGCCAGCAGCTTGGGGGCTGGTAATCAGCCCCAGCATTTT
TRBD2,TRBV18,-,TRBJ2-7,CASSPASGGPSSYEQYF,TGTGCCAGCTCACCGGCTAGCGGGGGGCCGAGCTCCTACGAGCAGTACTTC